These T cell receptor beta chains were read from a single sample in a study of blood T cell dynamics during melanoma immunotherapy. The method was immunoSEQ multiplex PCR; TCRdb's version includes in-frame clones alone and lacks a portion of them. The sample carries 16,000 or so clones, over 75% recorded once. The sample was blood, taken from a patient treated with checkpoint blockade. Receptors were obtained from a human donor with melanoma. The conserved cysteine and the conserved F or W are not part of the CDR3 here. Fields, in order: V gene, clone size, CDR3 protein. The size entry is marked missing in some rows and otherwise reads once, few, many or a size class.

TRBV2 | . | ASTLGFYGYT
TRBV2 | . | ASSAQGYNSPLH
TRBV10-3 | . | AISESGQAKETQY
TRBV19 | . | ASSPLGGGQTQY
TRBV5-1 | . | ASSLDSGERREQY
TRBV4-1 | . | ASSQPSGTGGNQETQY
TRBV7-8 | . | ASSLFAGLANQPQH
TRBV28 | . | ASASSYEQC
TRBV15 | . | ATSRDRGGWTEAF
TRBV30 | . | AWSAGQANSPLH
TRBV28 | . | ASSDASSGNTIY
TRBV29-1 | . | SVGAGGSGNTIY
TRBV6-1 | . | ASGTRTGGYGYT
TRBV5-1 | . | ASSKDRLGETQY
TRBV6-1 | . | ASSAGNGANEKLF
TRBV5-1 | . | ASSLEGSQPQH
TRBV6-5 | . | ASSYGGQNTEAF
TRBV11-2 | . | ASSFRRETQY
TRBV28 | . | ASSLFWTGRSAYEQY
TRBV14 | once | ASSPFQGDYEQY
TRBV7-9 | few | ASKGEAANYGYT
TRBV9 | . | ASSVGRGPMPLH
TRBV9 | . | ASSRGQGIVETQY
TRBV28 | once | ASSSRTGELF
TRBV27 | . | ASSTQGAGANVLT
TRBV28 | few | ASDSRGYQPQH
TRBV7-8 | . | ASTRVTSTDTQY
TRBV30 | . | ACSGGSSYNEQF
TRBV10-2 | . | ASSPLTSGTDTQY
TRBV9 | . | ASSETGPSTEAF
TRBV30 | . | AWSLQGDQPQH
TRBV18 | . | ASSPNRDRGYGYT
TRBV5-8 | once | ASSSDRPPEETQY
TRBV6-1 | . | ASEPQTRSSPLH
TRBV11-1 | . | ASSPRRNTGELF
TRBV11-3 | . | ASSLDSDGNSPLH
TRBV9 | few | ASSGTTGRGEKLF
TRBV7-3 | . | ASSTRQGEQY
TRBV16 | few | ASSLPGTSGNTIY
TRBV5-4 | . | ASSLVQGAGSGTDTQY
TRBV7-9 | . | ASSYTGDTEAF
TRBV7-6 | once | ASSSLVAGHRYEQY
TRBV28 | . | ASTWTGNTEAF
TRBV6-1 | once | ASSEGGLNTEAF
TRBV13 | . | ASSYRGINEKLF
TRBV18 | . | ASSNPRETQY